The present TCR beta chain was sequenced within a study of T-cell memory formation after mild COVID-19. Turning to this clonotype: Antigen specificity is unknown.

MiXCR, run by TCRdb on the 5' RACE reads, gives a single entry per CDR3 protein. The sample consists of 540,000 or so distinct CDR3 sequences, about 20% of them appearing once. The germline CDR1 and CDR2 sequences are KGHSH and LQKENI. The V gene lost 6 bases and the J gene lost 8 bases, with 16 bases spanning the gap. This CDR3 is built from 13 residues. Study outcomes and limitations: CD8+ contracting clones occupied EMRA, while CD4+ ones occupied mainly CM and EM. CD4/CD8 balance characterized clones contracting day 15 to 85, and CD4+ skew characterized later expanders.

Sample: PBMCs or a T cell subset sorted from them (not recorded which). The origin of this receptor is an adult woman who had mild COVID-19 (a few samples of this study predate the infection). Cell type and time point are not known. The chain recombines TRBV18 with TRBJ2-5; TRBD1 is a possible D gene (6 bases). The CDR3, as DNA: TGTGCCAGCTCCCCTGGGACACCTATAACCCAGTACTTC. Protein product: CASSPGTPITQYF.